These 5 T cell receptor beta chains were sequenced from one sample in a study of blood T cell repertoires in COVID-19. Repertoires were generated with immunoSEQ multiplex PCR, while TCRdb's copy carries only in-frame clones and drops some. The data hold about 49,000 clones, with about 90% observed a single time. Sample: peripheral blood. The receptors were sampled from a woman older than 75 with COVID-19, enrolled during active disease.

The DNA for the CDR3 is TGTGCCAGCAGCTTAGGGCTAGCGCTCTACAATGAGCAGTTCTTC. It codes for CASSLGLALYNEQFF. The chain is built from TRBV7-2 and TRBJ2-1; tentatively, D is TRBD2 (6 bases). The length of the CDR3 is 15 residues. Germline assignment: CDR1 SGHTA and CDR2 FQGNSA. The ends were cut back, 1 base at V and 3 bases at J, with 10 bases in the middle.

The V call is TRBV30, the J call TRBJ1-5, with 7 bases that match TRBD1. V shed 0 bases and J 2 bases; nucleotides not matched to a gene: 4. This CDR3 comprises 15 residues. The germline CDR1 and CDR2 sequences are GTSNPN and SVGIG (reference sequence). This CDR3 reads CAWSVPRGGNQPQHF. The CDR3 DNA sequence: TGTGCCTGGAGTGTACCCAGGGGGGGCAATCAGCCCCAGCATTTT.

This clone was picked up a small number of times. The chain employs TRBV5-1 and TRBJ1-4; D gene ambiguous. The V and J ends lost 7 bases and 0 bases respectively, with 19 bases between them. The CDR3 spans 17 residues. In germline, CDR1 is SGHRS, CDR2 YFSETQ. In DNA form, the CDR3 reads TGCGCCAGCTCCTTGGGCGGGCGGGGTCCAACTAATGAAAAACTGTTTTTT. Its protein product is CASSLGGRGPTNEKLFF. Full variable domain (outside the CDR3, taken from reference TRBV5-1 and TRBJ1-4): KAGVTQTPRYLIKTRGQQVTLSCSPISGHRSVSWYQQTPGQGLQFLFEYFSETQRNKGNFPGRFSGRQFSNSRSEMNVSTLELGDSALYLCASSLGGRGPTNEKLFFGSGTQLSVL.

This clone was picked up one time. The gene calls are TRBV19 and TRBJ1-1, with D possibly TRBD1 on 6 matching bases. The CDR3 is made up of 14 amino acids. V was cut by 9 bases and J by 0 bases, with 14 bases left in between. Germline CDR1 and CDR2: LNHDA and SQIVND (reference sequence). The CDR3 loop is CARTDRPMNTEAFF. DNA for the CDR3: TGTGCCAGGACAGACAGGCCCATGAACACTGAAGCTTTCTTT.

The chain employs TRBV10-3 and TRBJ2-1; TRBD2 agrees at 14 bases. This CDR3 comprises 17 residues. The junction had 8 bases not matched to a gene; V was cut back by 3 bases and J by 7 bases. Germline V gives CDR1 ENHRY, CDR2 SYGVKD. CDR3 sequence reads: CAISDSRLAGGGNEQFF. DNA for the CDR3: TGTGCCATCAGTGACTCAAGACTAGCGGGGGGGGGAAATGAGCAGTTCTTC.